This T cell receptor (beta chain) was obtained from a study of T cells in Graves' hyperthyroidism and ophthalmopathy. Overall study: Peripheral blood specimens were obtained at initial diagnosis, prior to any treatment. Whole-study findings and limits: Blood also held most thyroid clonotypes expanded beyond 0.001. A model of 13 V-J features distinguished ophthalmopathy from stable hyperthyroidism.

Ophthalmopathy patients all had a Clinical Activity Score of at least 3, a NOSPECS grade of at least 4 and disease under 3 months old. Ten or more counts support this clonotype. Its matching antigen is unknown. The TCR beta CDR3 regions underwent amplification using RNA transcripts as the source. HTBI primers were employed in a first-round RT-PCR of the TCR CDR3. TCRdb reprocessed the multiplex PCR reads via MiXCR and lists one record per CDR3 protein. The table shows approximately 690,000 distinct CDR3 sequences, with about 14% occurring only once. Per germline, CDR1 MNHEY and CDR2 SVGAGI. The CDR3 totals 14 residues. V lost 2 bases and J lost 2, with 9 bases in between.

V gene TRBV6-5 combines with J gene TRBJ2-5, with D tentatively TRBD2 (6 bases). The specimen was blood. The sequence was obtained from a woman aged 45-59 years with Graves' ophthalmopathy. CDR3: CASSYTGTQETQYF. The CDR3 DNA sequence: TGTGCCAGCAGTTACACCGGGACTCAAGAGACCCAGTACTTC.